This TCR beta chain was sequenced in a study of blood T cells in healthy people across ages. Trimming stripped 2 bases from V and 2 bases from J, with 10 bases between. Looked up from germline, CDR1 is DFQATT and CDR2 is SNEGSKA (reference sequence). CDR3 length equals 14 residues. PCR was performed a second time for about 7 to 11 cycles using a sample-barcoded 5' primer and a J-beta primer mix. Each cDNA molecule carried a tag from a template-switch adaptor that contained 12 random nucleotides. TCRdb analysed the 5' RACE reads with MiXCR anew, one entry per CDR3 protein. Of approximately 780,000 distinct CDR3 sequences listed, about 26% are singletons. The study's findings and limits: Not knowing donor CMV status may have confounded expanded clonotype changes.

In this sample, this clonotype turned up a few times. Antigen unknown. These records were also assigned to another study, of T cells of mothers and their children. Turning to that study: Persisting microchimeric T cell clones went undetected.

The specimen was blood. This rearrangement joins TRBV20-1 to TRBJ2-1; D not resolved. This clonotype was sampled from a boy aged 5-17 years in good health. As DNA, the CDR3 is TGCAGTGCTAGATTGTCAGGACCCTACAATGAGCAGTTCTTC. It encodes CSARLSGPYNEQFF.